This is a list of T cell receptor beta chains from one sample in a study of T cell changes during pregnancy in multiple sclerosis. Generated by immunoSEQ multiplex PCR, the TCRdb table keeps only in-frame clones and is missing some. The sample lists under 95,000 clones; nearly 95% were seen once. The sample in question was peripheral blood, obtained in the second trimester of pregnancy. Source of these receptors: a female donor in good health, enrolled as a control in a pregnancy study. Each CDR3 is given with its conserved first and last residue. D genes are given only for firm matches. Size tells how often a clone was seen (once, few, many) or the class of an expanded clone, and some rows leave it out.

V	J	size	D	CDR3	DNA
TRBV5-1	TRBJ1-2	.	.	CASSSDTVYGYTF	TGCGCCAGCAGCTCTGACACGGTGTATGGCTACACCTTC
TRBV30	TRBJ1-5	once	TRBD1	CAWNPDRGQPQHF	TGTGCCTGGAACCCGGACAGGGGACAGCCCCAGCATTTT
TRBV5-1	TRBJ2-7	.	.	CASSLGQALYEQYF	TGCGCCAGCAGCTTGGGACAGGCCCTCTACGAGCAGTACTTC
TRBV5-1	TRBJ2-1	.	TRBD2	CASSLEGASGRDYNEQFF	TGCGCCAGCAGCTTGGAAGGCGCTAGCGGGAGAGACTACAATGAGCAGTTCTTC
TRBV4-2	TRBJ2-6	.	TRBD1	CASTLDRAGANVLTF	TGTGCCAGCACCCTAGACAGGGCTGGGGCCAACGTCCTGACTTTC
TRBV19	TRBJ2-7	.	TRBD1	CASSSTGGSYEQYF	TGTGCCAGTAGCTCTACAGGGGGCTCCTACGAGCAGTACTTC
TRBV10-3	TRBJ2-3	.	.	CAISERGGPVRTDTQYF	TGTGCCATCAGTGAGAGGGGCGGACCAGTTAGGACAGATACGCAGTATTTT
TRBV28	TRBJ2-5	.	.	CASASGTQYF	TGTGCCAGCGCCTCGGGGACCCAGTACTTC
TRBV5-1	TRBJ1-4	.	.	CASGQTATNEKLFF	TGCGCCAGTGGACAGACTGCAACTAATGAAAAACTGTTTTTT
TRBV25-1	TRBJ2-3	.	.	CASSESGADTQYF	TGTGCCAGCAGTGAATCCGGGGCAGATACGCAGTATTTT
TRBV14	TRBJ2-3	.	.	CASSQDYMEHTQYF	TGTGCCAGCAGCCAAGATTATATGGAGCATACGCAGTATTTT
TRBV2	TRBJ1-3	.	TRBD1	CASSLGQGSGNTIYF	TGTGCCAGCAGCCTAGGACAGGGGTCTGGAAACACCATATATTTT
TRBV28	TRBJ2-3	.	TRBD1	CASSRNRGRSDTQYF	TGTGCCAGCAGCCGGAACAGGGGGCGATCGGATACGCAGTATTTT
TRBV28	TRBJ2-7	.	.	CASTSPHLSYEQYF	TGTGCCAGCACTTCTCCCCACCTAAGCTACGAGCAGTACTTC
TRBV7-2	TRBJ2-5	.	.	CASSLSTYGGETQYF	TGTGCCAGCAGCTTATCCACGTACGGCGGGGAGACCCAGTACTTC
TRBV19	TRBJ1-1	few	.	CASSPHAGVNTEAFF	TGTGCCAGTAGTCCACACGCAGGGGTGAACACTGAAGCTTTCTTT
TRBV2	TRBJ2-4	.	TRBD2	CASSEARGTSGTNLVKNIQYF	TGTGCCAGCAGTGAAGCGCGTGGGACTAGCGGGACCAACCTGGTCAAAAACATTCAGTACTTC
TRBV5-1	TRBJ2-7	.	TRBD1	CASSIRDRGYEQYF	TGCGCCAGCAGCATACGGGACAGGGGCTACGAGCAGTACTTC
TRBV30	TRBJ2-7	.	.	CAWMVWGQNEQYF	TGTGCCTGGATGGTCTGGGGGCAAAACGAGCAGTACTTC
TRBV5-8	TRBJ1-5	.	.	CASSLFLTGHGNQPQHF	TGTGCCAGCAGCTTGTTCCTTACAGGGCATGGCAATCAGCCCCAGCATTTT
TRBV2	TRBJ2-3	.	.	CASAKIAADTQYF	TGTGCCAGCGCTAAGATTGCGGCAGATACGCAGTATTTT
TRBV7-6	TRBJ1-4	.	TRBD1	CASSLGGTGTEKLFF	TGTGCCAGCAGCTTAGGAGGGACAGGGACGGAAAAACTGTTTTTT
TRBV10-3	TRBJ2-7	.	TRBD1	CAISSTGGLSSYEQYF	TGTGCCATCAGTAGTACAGGGGGCCTAAGCTCCTACGAGCAGTACTTC
TRBV29-1	TRBJ2-4	.	TRBD2	CSVEGAGGLAKNIQYF	TGCAGCGTTGAAGGGGCGGGAGGCCTAGCCAAAAACATTCAGTACTTC
TRBV18	TRBJ1-5	.	.	CASSPGGGSNQPQHF	TGTGCCAGCTCACCAGGCGGAGGAAGCAATCAGCCCCAGCATTTT
TRBV28	TRBJ1-5	.	TRBD1	CASSGRDRGSNQPQHF	TGTGCCAGCAGTGGTCGGGACAGGGGGAGCAATCAGCCCCAGCATTTT
TRBV18	TRBJ2-1	.	TRBD1	CASSLGQYNEQFF	TGTGCCAGCTCGCTGGGACAGTACAATGAGCAGTTCTTC
TRBV6-5	TRBJ2-1	.	TRBD2	CATGGSSYNEQFF	TGTGCCACCGGCGGGAGTTCCTACAATGAGCAGTTCTTC
TRBV19	TRBJ2-3	.	TRBD1	CASTIRGGADTQYF	TGTGCCAGTACCATCAGAGGGGGCGCAGATACGCAGTATTTT
TRBV4-2	TRBJ1-4	.	.	CASSQARVEEKLFF	TGTGCCAGCAGCCAAGCCAGGGTTGAGGAAAAACTGTTTTTT
TRBV28	TRBJ2-7	.	TRBD2	CASSKTSGRDEQYF	TGTGCCAGCAGTAAAACTAGCGGGAGGGACGAGCAGTACTTC
TRBV28	TRBJ2-7	.	TRBD2	CASRYSGSSYEQYF	TGTGCCAGCAGATATAGCGGGAGCTCCTACGAGCAGTACTTC
TRBV5-1	TRBJ2-5	.	.	CASSLGQQETQYF	TGCGCCAGCAGCTTGGGACAGCAAGAGACCCAGTACTTC
TRBV15	TRBJ1-1	.	TRBD1	CATSRDRVITEAFF	TGTGCCACCAGCCGGGACAGGGTAATCACTGAAGCTTTCTTT
TRBV5-1	TRBJ1-4	.	.	CASSLGGGNEKLFF	TGCGCCAGCAGCTTGGGCGGGGGGAATGAAAAACTGTTTTTT
TRBV29-1	TRBJ1-1	.	TRBD1	CSAVTGDTEAFF	TGCAGCGCCGTCACAGGGGACACTGAAGCTTTCTTT
TRBV7-2	TRBJ2-7	.	.	CASRAEGAYEQYF	TGTGCCAGCAGGGCGGAGGGAGCCTACGAGCAGTACTTC
TRBV29-1	TRBJ1-4	.	TRBD1	CSVGTGGNEKLFF	TGCAGCGTTGGAACAGGGGGTAATGAAAAACTGTTTTTT
TRBV2	TRBJ1-2	.	TRBD1	CASSALGGQVGDGYTF	TGTGCCAGCAGTGCCCTGGGGGGACAGGTCGGTGACGGCTACACCTTC
TRBV6-1	TRBJ1-5	.	.	CASSELTTTMAGGGNQPQHF	TGTGCCAGCAGTGAATTGACCACGACGATGGCGGGGGGCGGCAATCAGCCCCAGCATTTT
TRBV15	TRBJ2-7	.	TRBD1	CATSRVRGQVNEQYF	TGTGCCACCAGCAGAGTTCGAGGACAGGTTAACGAGCAGTACTTC
TRBV5-5	TRBJ2-5	.	TRBD2	CASSTLAGVETQYF	TGTGCCAGCAGCACGCTAGCGGGTGTGGAGACCCAGTACTTC
TRBV18	TRBJ1-5	.	.	CASSPGGGINQPQHF	TGTGCCAGCTCACCTGGGGGGGGGATCAATCAGCCCCAGCATTTT
TRBV5-1	TRBJ2-7	few	.	CASSFGGTLYEQYF	TGCGCCAGCAGCTTTGGGGGGACCCTCTACGAGCAGTACTTC
TRBV21-1	TRBJ2-1	.	.	CANKTPLRLTYNEQFF	TGTGCCAACAAAACCCCATTGCGGCTAACCTACAATGAGCAGTTCTTC
TRBV11-2	TRBJ2-7	.	TRBD2	CASSLSGAGGPSYEQYF	TGTGCCAGCAGCTTATCAGGGGCGGGAGGGCCTTCCTACGAGCAGTACTTC
TRBV4-1	TRBJ2-2	.	TRBD2	CASSHLGTSGTNGELFF	TGCGCCAGCAGCCATCTGGGGACTAGCGGGACCAACGGGGAGCTGTTTTTT
TRBV2	TRBJ2-3	.	.	CASSENLLKVGTDTQYF	TGTGCCAGCAGTGAAAACCTACTAAAGGTGGGCACAGATACGCAGTATTTT
TRBV19	TRBJ1-5	.	.	CASSPQMSNQPQHF	TGTGCCAGTAGCCCACAGATGAGCAATCAGCCCCAGCATTTT
TRBV29-1	TRBJ2-1	.	TRBD2	CSLAGTSGGQLSYNEQFF	TGCAGCCTGGCCGGGACTAGCGGGGGACAGCTATCCTACAATGAGCAGTTCTTC
TRBV5-4	TRBJ1-2	.	TRBD1	CASSPMGQKGYTF	TGTGCCAGCAGCCCGATGGGACAGAAGGGCTACACCTTC
TRBV4-1	TRBJ2-7	.	TRBD2	CASSQAPTSGISYEQYF	TGCGCCAGCAGCCAAGCTCCAACTAGCGGGATATCCTACGAGCAGTACTTC
TRBV2	TRBJ2-3	.	TRBD1	CASSEDDRGLSTDTQYF	TGTGCCAGCAGTGAGGACGACAGGGGGCTGTCGACAGATACGCAGTATTTT
TRBV2	TRBJ2-1	.	TRBD2	CASTVAGGGYNEQFF	TGTGCCAGCACCGTAGCGGGAGGGGGGTACAATGAGCAGTTCTTC
TRBV29-1	TRBJ1-2	once	.	CSVGSPGGAYGYTF	TGCAGCGTTGGATCCCCGGGGGGGGCCTATGGCTACACCTTC
TRBV5-1	TRBJ2-7	.	.	CASSFPGAREQYF	TGCGCCAGCAGCTTTCCAGGGGCTCGGGAGCAGTACTTC
TRBV5-1	TRBJ2-3	.	TRBD1	CASSLVGQPTDTQYF	TGCGCCAGCAGCTTGGTGGGACAGCCGACAGATACGCAGTATTTT